This note documents a single T cell receptor beta chain sequence. Its antigen is unknown. Other DNA sequences in the sample encode the same CDR3. V dropped 4 bases and J dropped 5 bases, with 15 bases sitting between them. The germline gives CDR1 SGHRS, CDR2 YFSETQ. The CDR3 runs to 14 residues. The sample is drawn from a study of shared clonotypes between healthy human individuals. General study results and limits: Richness estimates generally favored naive over memory subsets. The study's rarefaction showed incomplete sorted-subset sequencing despite large depth. Several donors shared about 4.8% of their naive CD4 clonotypes.

As processed by the authors: Filtering differed, since immunoSEQ gave only junction sequences and no quality scores. TCRdb's copy holds only in-frame clones and misses some; the assay was immunoSEQ multiplex PCR. V and J calls and clone size are those listed in that table; D and trimming were worked out from the DNA. Of roughly 2.5 million clones listed, around 94% are singletons. This receptor was identified in a man aged 18-30 years in good health. The chain has TRBV5-1 and TRBJ2-5, with D perhaps TRBD2 (7 bases). The sample taken for sequencing was naive CD4+ T cells sorted from blood. The subset: CD45RA+ positively selected. As DNA, the CDR3 is TGCGCCAGCAGCACCGGGGGGCTCGGGGAGACCCAGTACTTC. Amino acids: CASSTGGLGETQYF.